The 22 T cell receptor beta chains given below trace back to one sample, sequenced in a study of cytomegalovirus exposure and HLA in healthy donors. Sequencing used immunoSEQ multiplex PCR; TCRdb keeps in-frame clones, though not all of them. In the table there are 250,000 or so clones, 85% to 90% of which are singletons. Sequencing input: PBMCs. These receptors came from a woman aged 18-29 years in good health and CMV-seronegative.

This sequence joins TRBV6-6 and TRBJ1-1, with a tentative D call TRBD1 (5 bases). Deletions cut 4 bases from V and 5 bases from J, with 17 bases between. Germline loops: CDR1 MNHNY, CDR2 SVGAGI (reference sequence). The CDR3 spans 15 residues. CDR3: CASSSARSGRTEAFF. CDR3 bases: TGTGCCAGCAGTTCTGCCCGTTCAGGGCGGACTGAAGCTTTCTTT.

The J gene is TRBJ1-4, the V gene TRBV7-6; TRBD1 aligns across 8 bases. Looked up from germline, CDR1 is SGHVS and CDR2 is FNYEAQ. Germline trimming cut 4 bases from V and 8 bases from J; bases unmatched to any gene: 18. CDR3 length equals 18 residues. CDR3 nucleotides: TGTGCCAGCAGCTCAAACCGAACGAACAGGGGGGATAACGAAAAACTGTTTTTT. Its protein is CASSSNRTNRGDNEKLFF.

The CDR3 bases are TGTGCCAGCAGCTCATCGTGGACGGGAAATGAAAAACTGTTTTTT. It is translated as CASSSSWTGNEKLFF. The J gene is TRBJ1-4, the V gene TRBV7-9; D remains ambiguous. CDR1 is SEHNR and CDR2 is FQNEAQ in the germline V gene (reference sequence). The CDR3 totals 15 residues. The germline V and J ends were trimmed by 4 bases and 5 bases, with 14 bases remaining between them. Using reference TRBV7-9 and TRBJ1-4 for the parts outside the CDR3, the full variable domain is DTGVSQNPRHKITKRGQNVTFRCDPISEHNRLYWYRQTLGQGPEFLTYFQNEAQLEKSRLLSDRFSAERPKGSFSTLEIQRTEQGDSAMYLCASSSSWTGNEKLFFGSGTQLSVL.

This chain links TRBV5-1 with TRBJ2-2; 10 nucleotides align to TRBD2. Trimming removed 4 bases from V and 6 bases from J; junction bases left unmatched: 9. The CDR3 length is 16 residues. CDR1 is SGHRS and CDR2 is YFSETQ in the germline V gene. The CDR3 loop is CASSPTAGGYAGELFF. DNA of the CDR3: TGCGCCAGCAGCCCGACAGCGGGGGGGTACGCCGGGGAGCTGTTTTTT.

This clone was recorded only once. V usage is TRBV10-1 and J usage is TRBJ2-1; D is possibly TRBD1 (5 bases). There are 15 residues in the CDR3. Trimming removed 0 bases at V and 5 bases at J, with 11 bases between. Germline loops: CDR1 WNHNN, CDR2 SYGVQD (reference sequence). CDR3 coding DNA: TGCGCCAGCAGTGAGTCGTCAGGGTTGGACAATGAGCAGTTCTTC. Its translation is CASSESSGLDNEQFF.

This clone appeared once. V and J are TRBV11-1 and TRBJ2-1; TRBD2 might be the D (6 bases). The CDR3 is 18 amino acids. Trimming pared 5 bases from V and 4 bases from J, leaving 24 bases between. The germline gives CDR1 SGHAT, CDR2 FQDESV (reference sequence). CDR3 loop: CASSPGRYSGGPYNEQFF. For the CDR3, the DNA is TGTGCCAGCAGCCCGGGACGGTATTCAGGAGGGCCTTACAATGAGCAGTTCTTC.

This clone appeared a few times. This chain links TRBV18 with TRBJ2-7, with 8 bases identical to TRBD1. The ends lost 6 bases at V and 4 bases at J; junction bases unmatched: 2. The CDR3 is 12 amino acids. Germline V CDR1 and CDR2: KGHSH, LQKENI. As DNA, the CDR3 is TGTGCCAGCTCGAGGACAGGGTACGAGCAGTACGTC. Its translation is CASSRTGYEQYV.

The chain couples TRBV6-7 to TRBJ2-2; D gene unclear. TRBV6-7 is reported as an ORF; its role is uncertain. V lost 5 bases, J lost 0 bases, and 4 bases lay in between. There are 13 residues in the CDR3. The CDR3 bases are TGTGCCAGCAGTCCCACGAACACCGGGGAGCTGTTTTTT. Its translation is CASSPTNTGELFF.

The chain has TRBV19 and TRBJ1-1; D unresolved. V was shortened by 3 bases and J by 3 bases, with 11 bases between the two germline ends. This CDR3 spans 14 amino acids. Germline CDR1 LNHDA, CDR2 SQIVND (reference sequence). The CDR3 bases are TGTGCCAGTAGTATTGGAGGGATGGACACTGAAGCTTTCTTT. Translating gives CASSIGGMDTEAFF.

V usage is TRBV27 and J usage is TRBJ1-1; D is unresolved. Germline V gives CDR1 MNHEY, CDR2 SMNVEV (reference sequence). The CDR3 runs 13 residues. The ends were cut back, 4 bases at V and 6 bases at J, with 12 bases in the middle. This CDR3 reads CASSSSWRPEAFF. The CDR3 DNA reads as TGTGCCAGCAGTTCCTCTTGGAGGCCTGAAGCTTTCTTT.

The genes are TRBV21-1 and TRBJ1-2. TRBV21-1 is a pseudogene. This CDR3 is 17 amino acids long. The chain's CDR3 is CASSKWELEPKPGGYTF. CDR3 nucleotides: TGTGCCAGCAGCAAATGGGAGTTAGAGCCAAAACCGGGTGGCTACACCTTC.

This clone was picked up one time. V usage is TRBV2 and J usage is TRBJ1-1; D not certain. V lost 4 bases, J lost 6 bases, and 18 bases lay in between. The CDR3 length is 15 residues. Germline values: CDR1 SNHLY, CDR2 FYNNEI. The CDR3 DNA is TGTGCCAGCAGTGTGGCGGTCGGATCGGTCCCTGAAGCTTTCTTT. It codes for CASSVAVGSVPEAFF.

This chain uses TRBV19 with TRBJ2-3; D gene unclear. Germline V gene data show CDR1 as LNHDA and CDR2 as SQIVND (reference sequence). The CDR3 covers 12 residues. Trimming took 2 bases from V and 4 from J, leaving 4 bases between them. The CDR3 loop reads CASSIPSDTQYF. The CDR3 DNA reads TGTGCCAGTAGTATACCATCAGATACGCAGTATTTT.

CDR3 sequence (DNA): TGCGCCAGCAGCCAAGTAAACAGGGGTGCGGATACGCAGTATTTT. Translated, it gives CASSQVNRGADTQYF. The chain links TRBV4-3 to TRBJ2-3; TRBD1 agrees at 7 bases. The length of the CDR3 is 15 residues. V lost 1 base to trimming and J lost 6 bases; unmatched junction nucleotides: 7. The germline V gene encodes CDR1 LGHNA and CDR2 YSLEER.

The chain carries TRBV7-9 and TRBJ1-1; the match to TRBD1 covers 7 bases. This CDR3 contains 16 residues. With 5 bases clipped from V and 0 bases from J, the junction kept 9 bases outside the gene matches. Germline V gene data show CDR1 as SEHNR and CDR2 as FQNEAQ (reference sequence). The CDR3 sequence is CASSHPIRGLNTEAFF. CDR3 bases: TGTGCCAGCAGCCACCCTATAAGGGGGCTGAACACTGAAGCTTTCTTT.

The chain links TRBV4-1 to TRBJ2-1; weak D call: TRBD2 (5 bases). The CDR3 length is 16 residues. Trimming removed 0 bases at V and 7 bases at J, with 16 bases between. Per germline, CDR1 MGHRA and CDR2 YSYEKL. The CDR3 DNA reads as TGCGCCAGCAGCCAAGACCACCGGTCGAGGGATAATGAGCAGTTCTTC. It specifies CASSQDHRSRDNEQFF.

The chain is built from TRBV4-1 and TRBJ1-2; 10 nucleotides match TRBD1. After removal of 3 bases from V and 7 bases from J, the junction contained 11 bases not matched to a gene. The CDR3 covers 16 residues. Germline V lookup: CDR1 MGHRA, CDR2 YSYEKL. The CDR3 DNA reads TGCGCCAGCAGCCAGGGATCGACAGGGGGCTTTGGTGGCTACACCTTC. Amino acids: CASSQGSTGGFGGYTF.

This clone has only a few counts. The gene calls are TRBV7-9 and TRBJ1-2, with no clear D. CDR3 length: 15 residues. Germline loops: CDR1 SEHNR, CDR2 FQNEAQ (reference sequence). The V gene lost 6 bases and the J gene lost 5 bases, with 19 bases spanning the gap. CDR3 protein: CASSMGPGAEYGYTF. As DNA, the CDR3 is TGTGCCAGCAGTATGGGTCCGGGAGCCGAATATGGCTACACCTTC.

The chain is built from TRBV19 and TRBJ1-2; a weak D match, TRBD1 (5 bases). Germline CDR1 is LNHDA and CDR2 is SQIVND (reference sequence). The V end was cut by 7 bases, the J end by 7 bases, with 22 bases between. The CDR3 extends over 15 amino acids. The CDR3 reads CASTWTPPERSGYTF. The CDR3 DNA reads TGTGCCAGTACGTGGACACCTCCAGAACGGAGTGGCTACACCTTC.

This sequence joins TRBV30 and TRBJ2-7; D is unresolved. CDR3 length equals 12 residues. Trimming took 2 bases from V and 3 from J, leaving 8 bases between them. The germline CDR1 and CDR2 sequences are GTSNPN and SVGIG (reference sequence). The CDR3 spells CAWSQSYYEQYF. The CDR3, as DNA: TGTGCCTGGAGTCAGTCTTACTACGAGCAGTACTTC.

This sequence joins TRBV7-3 and TRBJ2-1; 7 bases line up with TRBD1. The trim removed 0 bases at V and 4 bases at J, leaving 12 bases unmatched. Germline CDR1 reads SGHTA; CDR2 reads FQGTGA. This CDR3 contains 18 residues. The CDR3 sequence is CASSLTRNRDSGYNEQFF. CDR3 nucleotide sequence: TGTGCCAGCAGCTTAACCCGAAACAGGGACAGTGGGTACAATGAGCAGTTCTTC.

This rearrangement joins TRBV5-6 to TRBJ1-1; D gene uncertain. This CDR3 contains 16 residues. CDR1 SGHDT and CDR2 YYEEEE come from the germline V gene. Trimming pared 1 base from V and 6 bases from J, leaving 19 bases between. The CDR3 DNA is TGTGCCAGCAGCTTGAGGGTAGAGAGGGTGTTGGCTGAAGCTTTCTTT. Its translation: CASSLRVERVLAEAFF.